This T cell receptor beta chain was retrieved from a study of cytomegalovirus exposure and HLA in healthy donors. The PCR ran on 60 Vbeta and 13 Jbeta primers. Libraries were prepared by immunoSEQ multiplex PCR; TCRdb keeps only in-frame clonotypes and omits some of them. The sample has 150,000 to 200,000 clones; over 75% are singletons. V gave up 7 bases and J gave up 3 bases, with 4 bases separating them. This CDR3 has 10 amino acids. From germline, CDR1 is SGHTA and CDR2 FQGNSA. The chain links TRBV7-2 to TRBJ2-7; unclear D gene. The clonotype comes from a man between 45 and 60 years old in good health and CMV-seropositive. The sequenced sample consisted of PBMCs. The CDR3, as DNA: TGTGCCAGCACCCGCTACGAGCAGTACTTC. It codes for CASTRYEQYF.